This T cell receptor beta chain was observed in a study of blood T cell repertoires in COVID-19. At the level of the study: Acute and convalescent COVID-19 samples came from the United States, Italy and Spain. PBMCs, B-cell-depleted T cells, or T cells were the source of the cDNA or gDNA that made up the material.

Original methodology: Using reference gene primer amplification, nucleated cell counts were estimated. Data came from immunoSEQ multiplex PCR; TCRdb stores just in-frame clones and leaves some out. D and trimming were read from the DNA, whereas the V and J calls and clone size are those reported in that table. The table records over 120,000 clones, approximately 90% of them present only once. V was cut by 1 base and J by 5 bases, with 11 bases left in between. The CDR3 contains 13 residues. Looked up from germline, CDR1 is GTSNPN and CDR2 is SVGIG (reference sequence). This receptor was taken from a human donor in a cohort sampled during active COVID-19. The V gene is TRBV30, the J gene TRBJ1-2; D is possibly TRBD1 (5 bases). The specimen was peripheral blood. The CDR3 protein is CAWSEGFRYGYTF. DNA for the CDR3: TGTGCCTGGAGTGAGGGGTTCCGGTATGGCTACACCTTC.